The 3 T cell receptor beta chains listed next were all sequenced from one sample in a study of T cell repertoires in cytomegalovirus infection. MiXCR, run by TCRdb on the reads, gives a single entry per CDR3 protein. The sample lists 680,000 or so distinct CDR3 sequences, 30% to 40% occurring once. These TCRs' antigens remain unknown. The starting material was cultured PBMCs, obtained from culture after CMV antigen stimulation. These receptors were collected from a human donor in good health (CMV status not recorded). Some clones in this sample may be carry-over from other donors' samples.

This clonotype occurred once. The CDR3 DNA is TGTGCCAGCAGATCCCAGGGGGGCGCCTACGAGCAGTACTTC. Residues: CASRSQGGAYEQYF. This sequence joins TRBV28 and TRBJ2-7, with a tentative D call TRBD1 (7 bases). Germline assignment: CDR1 MDHEN and CDR2 SYDVKM. Trimming took off 6 bases at V and 2 bases at J, with 14 bases between the two ends. The CDR3 is 14 residues long.

The V and J genes are TRBV6-1 and TRBJ2-1; the D gene is possibly TRBD2 (6 bases). The germline V gene has CDR1 MNHNS and CDR2 SASEGT. CDR3 length: 12 residues. Trimming removed 4 bases at V and 9 bases at J, with 10 bases between. DNA of the CDR3: TGTGCCAGCAGTGCGCGGGACTCTGAGCAGTTCTTC. Its protein product is CASSARDSEQFF.

The chain is built from TRBV12-5 and TRBJ2-1; 8 bases fit TRBD2. In germline, CDR1 is LGHNT, CDR2 FRNRAP. The CDR3 runs to 13 residues. The ends lost 6 bases at V and 6 bases at J; junction bases unmatched: 4. The CDR3 DNA reads TGTGCTAGTGGCATAGCGGGACCCAATGAGCAGTTCTTC. Protein product: CASGIAGPNEQFF.